A single sample is the source of the 19 T cell receptor beta chains below, sequenced in a study of T cell responses to AZD1222 COVID-19 vaccine. The table came from immunoSEQ multiplex PCR; TCRdb's copy has only in-frame clones and leaves some out. The sample carries approximately 170,000 clones, approximately 90% recorded once. Sample: peripheral blood, taken on day 0 of AZD1222 vaccination. These receptors were taken from an adult in good health.

This chain connects TRBV27 to TRBJ2-7, with D perhaps being TRBD1 or TRBD2 (7 bases each). CDR1 and CDR2 from the germline V gene are MNHEY and SMNVEV (reference sequence). CDR3 length: 12 residues. V lost 8 bases and J lost 3, with 11 bases in between. Written as DNA, the CDR3 is TGTGCCAGCGAGCGGGACAGCTACGAGCAGTACGTC. Translating it yields CASERDSYEQYV.

The chain links TRBV28 to TRBJ1-5, with TRBD1 matching over 8 bases. This CDR3 has 16 residues. The J segment lost 9 bases and the V segment lost 6 bases, leaving 16 bases of the junction unmatched. Germline assignment: CDR1 MDHEN and CDR2 SYDVKM. The CDR3 coding sequence is TGTGCCAGCAGATTCGAGGACAGGGCCTTAGTGGTGCCCCAGCATTTT. It yields the protein CASRFEDRALVVPQHF.

This chain links TRBV9 with TRBJ2-7; 7 bases are shared with TRBD1. CDR3 length equals 13 residues. With V trimmed by 3 bases and J by 10 bases, 10 bases remained unmatched. CDR1 is SGDLS and CDR2 is YYNGEE in the germline V gene. The CDR3 spells CASSADLGQVQYF. The CDR3 nucleotides read TGTGCCAGCAGCGCCGACCTCGGACAGGTCCAGTACTTC.

V usage is TRBV14 and J usage is TRBJ2-7; TRBD2 aligns across 7 bases. Germline V gene sequence: CDR1 SGHDN, CDR2 FVKESK. J was trimmed by 3 bases and V by 3 bases; bases with no gene match: 11. This CDR3 is 16 amino acids long. CDR3 in DNA: TGTGCCAGCAGCCACGGACTAGTAGGCAACAACTACGAGCAGTACTTC. Protein: CASSHGLVGNNYEQYF.

The chain recombines TRBV27 with TRBJ2-1; a possible D gene is TRBD1 (5 bases). Trimming took off 6 bases at V and 6 bases at J, with 15 bases between the two ends. The CDR3 has 14 residues. Germline CDR1 is MNHEY and CDR2 is SMNVEV (reference sequence). CDR3 in amino acids: CASRSTTGFNEQFF. CDR3 coding DNA: TGTGCCAGCAGATCCACAACAGGTTTCAATGAGCAGTTCTTC.

The rearrangement links TRBV3-1 (or the pseudogene TRBV3-2) to TRBJ2-2; 7 bases are shared with TRBD2. The CDR3 extends over 12 amino acids. V dropped 7 bases and J dropped 6; count of bases not matched to a gene: 2. Germline V gene lookup returns CDR1 LGHDT and CDR2 YNNKEL (reference sequence). For the CDR3, the DNA is TGTGCCAGCACTAGCGGTCCCGGGGAGCTGTTTTTT. Encoded protein: CASTSGPGELFF.

The V gene is TRBV7-6, the J gene TRBJ1-5; D possibly corresponds to TRBD1 (5 bases). The V gene lost 4 bases and the J gene lost 2 bases, with 9 bases spanning the gap. CDR1 and CDR2 from the germline V gene are SGHVS and FNYEAQ. The CDR3 is made up of 14 amino acids. Here the CDR3 DNA reads TGTGCCAGCAGCTATGGGACTGGCAATCAGCCCCAGCATTTT. Its protein product is CASSYGTGNQPQHF.

CDR3: CASSGGASYEQYV. The DNA for the CDR3 is TGTGCCAGCAGTGGGGGGGCCTCCTACGAGCAGTACGTC. The rearrangement joins TRBV7-8 to TRBJ2-7; TRBD2 is a possible D gene (7 bases). This CDR3 has 13 amino acids. Germline V gene lookup returns CDR1 SGHVS and CDR2 FQNEAQ. The V end lost 6 bases, the J end lost 0 bases, and 9 bases lay between the germline ends.

This clone was counted once. This chain connects TRBV11-1 to TRBJ2-1; 11 positions match TRBD2. CDR1 is SGHAT, CDR2 FQDESV, per germline (reference sequence). This CDR3 comprises 15 residues. After removal of 5 bases from V and 6 bases from J, the junction contained 6 bases not matched to a gene. CDR3 in DNA: TGTGCCAGCAGCCATAGCGGGGGGGCCTTCAATGAGCAGTTCTTC. Its protein product is CASSHSGGAFNEQFF.

J is TRBJ2-4 and V is TRBV5-8, with D perhaps TRBD2 (5 bases). This CDR3 region has 15 residues. Germline V lookup: CDR1 SGHTS, CDR2 YDEGEE. The V end was cut by 3 bases, the J end by 6 bases, with 16 bases between. The CDR3 nucleotides are TGTGCCAGCAGCTGGACTGGTCAGGTCGCAAACATTCAGTACTTC. Residues: CASSWTGQVANIQYF.

This chain uses TRBV5-1 with TRBJ1-5; TRBD1 agrees at 10 bases. Germline trimming cut 7 bases from V and 7 bases from J; bases unmatched to any gene: 14. The CDR3 is 16 amino acids. The germline V gene encodes CDR1 SGHRS and CDR2 YFSETQ. The CDR3 is CASGPGPGTGEQPQHF. DNA for the CDR3: TGCGCCAGCGGACCCGGGCCCGGGACAGGGGAACAGCCCCAGCATTTT. The full variable domain, its missing parts supplied by reference TRBV5-1 and TRBJ1-5, is KAGVTQTPRYLIKTRGQQVTLSCSPISGHRSVSWYQQTPGQGLQFLFEYFSETQRNKGNFPGRFSGRQFSNSRSEMNVSTLELGDSALYLCASGPGPGTGEQPQHFGDGTRLSIL.

The chain has TRBV4-3 and TRBJ2-7, with 7 nucleotides matching TRBD2. The CDR3 sequence is 17 residues long. The germline V gene has CDR1 LGHNA and CDR2 YSLEER. After removal of 0 bases from V and 3 bases from J, the junction contained 11 bases not matched to a gene. The CDR3 sequence: CASSQDAVVAGSYEQYF. CDR3 DNA: TGCGCCAGCAGCCAAGATGCGGTGGTAGCGGGCAGCTACGAGCAGTACTTC.

The chain couples TRBV10-3 to TRBJ1-5, with 7 bases aligning to TRBD1. Germline loops: CDR1 ENHRY, CDR2 SYGVKD. The CDR3 sequence is 15 residues long. The V segment lost 2 bases and the J segment 1 base; nucleotides outside the gene matches: 2. The CDR3 protein is CAISEQGGSNQPQHF. The CDR3 DNA reads as TGTGCCATCAGTGAGCAGGGGGGGAGCAATCAGCCCCAGCATTTT.

The chain has TRBV6-5 and TRBJ2-7, with D tentatively TRBD2 (6 bases). V lost 2 bases and J 10 bases, leaving 18 bases between the germline ends. This CDR3 spans 14 amino acids. Looked up from germline, CDR1 is MNHEY and CDR2 is SVGAGI. CDR3 coding DNA: TGTGCCAGCAGTTACCGCGGGGCGCAACCCCAACAGTACTTC. Translation: CASSYRGAQPQQYF.

This sequence joins TRBV28 and TRBJ1-2, with D unresolved. The germline CDR1 and CDR2 sequences are MDHEN and SYDVKM. V was pared by 7 bases and J by 0 bases, with 3 bases between. This CDR3 comprises 11 residues. CDR3 coding DNA: TGTGCCAGCACGTCTAACTATGGCTACACCTTC. This gives the protein CASTSNYGYTF.

The V call is TRBV6-5, the J call TRBJ1-1; D is perhaps TRBD1 (5 bases). V lost 0 bases, J lost 7 bases, and 12 bases lay in between. Germline-derived CDR1 and CDR2 are MNHEY and SVGAGI. CDR3 size: 14 residues. CDR3 bases: TGTGCCAGCAGTTACTCGATGTCGGGGCTTGAAGCTTTCTTT. This codes for CASSYSMSGLEAFF.

The gene calls are TRBV4-1 and TRBJ1-1; 8 positions agree with TRBD1. CDR1 and CDR2 from the germline V gene are MGHRA and YSYEKL. V lost 2 bases to trimming and J lost 0 bases; unmatched junction nucleotides: 2. The CDR3 sequence is 15 residues long. The CDR3 loop reads CASSQQTGVNTEAFF. CDR3 nucleotides: TGCGCCAGCAGCCAACAGACAGGGGTGAACACTGAAGCTTTCTTT.

V gene TRBV9 combines with J gene TRBJ2-2; TRBD2 matches 8 bases. The CDR3 length is 16 residues. The V and J ends lost 0 bases and 2 bases, in that order; junction bases with no gene match: 3. The germline V gene has CDR1 SGDLS and CDR2 YYNGEE. In nucleotides, the CDR3 is TGTGCCAGCAGCGTAGGGCGGGGGGCCAACACCGGGGAGCTGTTTTTT. As protein: CASSVGRGANTGELFF.

A single count supports this clone. This chain links TRBV4-2 with TRBJ2-3; D is unclear. Trimming pared 1 base from V and 4 bases from J, leaving 6 bases between. CDR1 LGHNA and CDR2 YNFKEQ come from the germline V gene. The CDR3 is made up of 13 amino acids. This CDR3 is CASSQGLADTQYF. Written as DNA, the CDR3 is TGTGCCAGCAGCCAAGGACTCGCAGATACGCAGTATTTT.